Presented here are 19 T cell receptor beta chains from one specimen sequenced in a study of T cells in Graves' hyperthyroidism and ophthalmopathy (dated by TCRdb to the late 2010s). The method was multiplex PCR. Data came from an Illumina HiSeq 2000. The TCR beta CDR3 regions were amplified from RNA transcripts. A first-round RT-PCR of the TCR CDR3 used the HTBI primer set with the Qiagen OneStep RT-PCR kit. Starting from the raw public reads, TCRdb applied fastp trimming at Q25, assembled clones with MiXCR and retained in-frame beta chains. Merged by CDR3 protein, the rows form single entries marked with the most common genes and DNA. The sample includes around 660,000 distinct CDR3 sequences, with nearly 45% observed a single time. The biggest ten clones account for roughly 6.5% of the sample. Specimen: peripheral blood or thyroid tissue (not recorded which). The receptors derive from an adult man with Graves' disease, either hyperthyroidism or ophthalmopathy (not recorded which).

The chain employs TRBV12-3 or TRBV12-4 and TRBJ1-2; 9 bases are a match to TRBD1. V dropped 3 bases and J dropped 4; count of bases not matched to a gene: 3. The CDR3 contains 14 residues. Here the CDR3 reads CASSFGTGSYGYTF. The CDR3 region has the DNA TGTGCCAGCAGTTTCGGGACAGGGTCCTATGGCTACACCTTC.

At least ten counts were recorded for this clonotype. CDR3 nucleotides: TGTGCCAGCAGTGAGACAGGGTCCTCGTGGGACACTGAAGCTTTCTTT. Translating it yields CASSETGSSWDTEAFF. This chain uses TRBV25-1 with TRBJ1-1; 7 nucleotides agree with TRBD1. This CDR3 comprises 16 residues. With 3 bases clipped from V and 3 bases from J, the junction kept 10 bases outside the gene matches. Germline V gene data show CDR1 as MGHDK and CDR2 as SYGVNS.

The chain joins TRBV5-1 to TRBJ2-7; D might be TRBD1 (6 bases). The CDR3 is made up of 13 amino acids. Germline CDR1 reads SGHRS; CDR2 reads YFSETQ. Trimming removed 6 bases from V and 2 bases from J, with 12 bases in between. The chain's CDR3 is CASNFGGAYEQYF. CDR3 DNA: TGCGCCAGCAACTTTGGGGGCGCCTACGAGCAGTACTTC.

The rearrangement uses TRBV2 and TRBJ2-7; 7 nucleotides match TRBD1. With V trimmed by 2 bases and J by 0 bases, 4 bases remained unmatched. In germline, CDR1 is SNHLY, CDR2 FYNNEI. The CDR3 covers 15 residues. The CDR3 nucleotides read TGTGCCAGCAGTGAAAACAGGGGTAGCTCCTACGAGCAGTACTTC. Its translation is CASSENRGSSYEQYF. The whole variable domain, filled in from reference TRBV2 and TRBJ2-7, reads EPEVTQTPSHQVTQMGQEVILRCVPISNHLYFYWYRQILGQKVEFLVSFYNNEISEKSEIFDDQFSVERPDGSNFTLKIRSTKLEDSAMYFCASSENRGSSYEQYFGPGTRLTVT.

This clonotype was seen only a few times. The CDR3 protein is CASSMGLGGNQPQHF. DNA for the CDR3: TGTGCCAGCAGCATGGGACTTGGTGGCAATCAGCCCCAGCATTTT. This chain connects TRBV2 to TRBJ1-5; weak D call: TRBD1 (5 bases). Germline-derived CDR1 and CDR2 are SNHLY and FYNNEI. This CDR3 spans 15 amino acids. With 6 bases removed from V and 2 bases from J, the gap between germline ends came to 14 bases.

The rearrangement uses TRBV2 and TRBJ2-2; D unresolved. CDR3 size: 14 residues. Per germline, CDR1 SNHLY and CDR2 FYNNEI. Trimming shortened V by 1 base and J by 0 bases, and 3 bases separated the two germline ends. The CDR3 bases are TGTGCCAGCAGTGAAGGGGCGAACACCGGGGAGCTGTTTTTT. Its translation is CASSEGANTGELFF.

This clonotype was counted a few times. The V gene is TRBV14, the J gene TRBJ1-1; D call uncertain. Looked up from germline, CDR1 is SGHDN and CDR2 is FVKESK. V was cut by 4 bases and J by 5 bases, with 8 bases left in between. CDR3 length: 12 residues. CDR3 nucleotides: TGTGCCAGCAGCCTACCGGTTACTGAAGCTTTCTTT. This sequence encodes CASSLPVTEAFF.

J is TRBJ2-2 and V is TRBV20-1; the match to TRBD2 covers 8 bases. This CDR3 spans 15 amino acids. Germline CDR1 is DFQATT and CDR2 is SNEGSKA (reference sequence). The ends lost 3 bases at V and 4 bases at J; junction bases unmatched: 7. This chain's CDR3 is CSARVAGIGTGELFF. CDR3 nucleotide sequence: TGCAGTGCTAGGGTAGCGGGAATTGGCACCGGGGAGCTGTTTTTT.

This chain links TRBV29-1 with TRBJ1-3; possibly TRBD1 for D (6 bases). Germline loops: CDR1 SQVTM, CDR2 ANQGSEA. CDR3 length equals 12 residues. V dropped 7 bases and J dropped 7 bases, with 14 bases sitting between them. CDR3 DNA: TGCAGCGCTGAGGACAGATTGAACACCATATATTTT. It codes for CSAEDRLNTIYF.

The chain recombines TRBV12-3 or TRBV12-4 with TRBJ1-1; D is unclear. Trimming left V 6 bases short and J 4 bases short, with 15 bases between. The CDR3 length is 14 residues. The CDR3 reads CASRPAGEGTEAFF. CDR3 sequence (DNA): TGTGCCAGCAGACCAGCGGGAGAGGGCACTGAAGCTTTCTTT.

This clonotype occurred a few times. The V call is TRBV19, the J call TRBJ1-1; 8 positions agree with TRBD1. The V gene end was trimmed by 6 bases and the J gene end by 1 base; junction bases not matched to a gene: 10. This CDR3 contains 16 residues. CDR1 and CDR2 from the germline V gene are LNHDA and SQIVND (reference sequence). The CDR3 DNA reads TGTGCCAGTAGACCCCGCAGGGGGCACCAGAACACTGAAGCTTTCTTT. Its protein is CASRPRRGHQNTEAFF. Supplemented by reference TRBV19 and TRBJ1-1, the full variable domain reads DGGITQSPKYLFRKEGQNVTLSCEQNLNHDAMYWYRQDPGQGLRLIYYSQIVNDFQKGDIAEGYSVSREKKESFPLTVTSAQKNPTAFYLCASRPRRGHQNTEAFFGQGTRLTVV.

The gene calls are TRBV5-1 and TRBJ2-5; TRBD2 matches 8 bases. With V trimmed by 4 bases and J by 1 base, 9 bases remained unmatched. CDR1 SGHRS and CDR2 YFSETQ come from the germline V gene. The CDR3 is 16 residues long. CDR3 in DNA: TGCGCCAGCAGCAGTAGCGGGGTCAACACCCAAGAGACCCAGTACTTC. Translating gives CASSSSGVNTQETQYF.

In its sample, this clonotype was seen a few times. The CDR3: CASSQVGETRNQPQHF. The CDR3 region has the DNA TGTGCCAGCAGCCAAGTAGGAGAGACCCGCAATCAGCCCCAGCATTTT. The rearrangement joins TRBV7-9 to TRBJ1-5; no definite D call. Germline CDR1 reads SEHNR; CDR2 reads FQNEAQ (reference sequence). CDR3 length: 16 amino acids. Trimming left V 5 bases short and J 2 bases short, with 16 bases between. The whole variable domain, filled in from reference TRBV7-9 and TRBJ1-5, reads DTGVSQNPRHKITKRGQNVTFRCDPISEHNRLYWYRQTLGQGPEFLTYFQNEAQLEKSRLLSDRFSAERPKGSFSTLEIQRTEQGDSAMYLCASSQVGETRNQPQHFGDGTRLSIL.

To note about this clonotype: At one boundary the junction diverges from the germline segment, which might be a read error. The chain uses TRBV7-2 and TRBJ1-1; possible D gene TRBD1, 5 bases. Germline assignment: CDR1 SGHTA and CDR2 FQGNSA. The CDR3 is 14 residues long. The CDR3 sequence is CASRSAPGSTEAFF. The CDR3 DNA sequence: TGCGCCAGCAGATCGGCCCCAGGGAGCACTGAAGCTTTCTTT.

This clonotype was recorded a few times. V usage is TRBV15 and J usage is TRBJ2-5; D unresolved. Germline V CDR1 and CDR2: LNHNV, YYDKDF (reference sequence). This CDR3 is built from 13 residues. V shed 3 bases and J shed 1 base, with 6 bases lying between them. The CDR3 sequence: CATSRTAQETQYF. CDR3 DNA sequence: TGTGCCACCAGCAGGACTGCCCAAGAGACCCAGTACTTC.

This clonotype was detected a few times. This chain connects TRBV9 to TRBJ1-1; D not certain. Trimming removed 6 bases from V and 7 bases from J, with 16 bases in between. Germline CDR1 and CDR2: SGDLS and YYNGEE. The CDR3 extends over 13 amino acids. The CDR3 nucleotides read TGTGCCAGCAACCCCGCCTCGGTCGGTGAAGCTTTCTTT. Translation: CASNPASVGEAFF. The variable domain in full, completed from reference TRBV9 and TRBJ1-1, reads DSGVTQTPKHLITATGQRVTLRCSPRSGDLSVYWYQQSLDQGLQFLIQYYNGEERAKGNILERFSAQQFPDLHSELNLSSLELGDSALYFCASNPASVGEAFFGQGTRLTVV.

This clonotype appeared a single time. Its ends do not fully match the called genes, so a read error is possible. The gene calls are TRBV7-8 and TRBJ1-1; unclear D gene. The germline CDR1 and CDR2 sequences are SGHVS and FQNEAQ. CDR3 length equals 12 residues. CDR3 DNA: TGTGCCAGCCAGGAACCAAACACTGAGGCTTTCTTT. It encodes CASQEPNTEAFF.

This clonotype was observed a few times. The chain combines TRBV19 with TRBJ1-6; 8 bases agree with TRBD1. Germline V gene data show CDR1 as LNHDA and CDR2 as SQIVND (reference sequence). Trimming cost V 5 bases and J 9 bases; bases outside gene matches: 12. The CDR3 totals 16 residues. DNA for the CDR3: TGTGCCAGTAGTCCCCACCGACAGGGGTTAGGTTCACCCCTCCACTTT. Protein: CASSPHRQGLGSPLHF. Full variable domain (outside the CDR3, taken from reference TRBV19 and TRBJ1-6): DGGITQSPKYLFRKEGQNVTLSCEQNLNHDAMYWYRQDPGQGLRLIYYSQIVNDFQKGDIAEGYSVSREKKESFPLTVTSAQKNPTAFYLCASSPHRQGLGSPLHFGNGTRLTVT.

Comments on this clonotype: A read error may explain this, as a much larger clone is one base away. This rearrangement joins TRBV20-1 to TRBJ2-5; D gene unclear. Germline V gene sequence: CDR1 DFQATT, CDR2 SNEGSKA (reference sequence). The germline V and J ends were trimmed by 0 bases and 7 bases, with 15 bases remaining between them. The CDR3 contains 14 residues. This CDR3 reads CSARDGGQVGTQYF. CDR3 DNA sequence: TGCAGTGCTAGAGATGGTGGGCAGGTAGGGACCCAGTACTTC.